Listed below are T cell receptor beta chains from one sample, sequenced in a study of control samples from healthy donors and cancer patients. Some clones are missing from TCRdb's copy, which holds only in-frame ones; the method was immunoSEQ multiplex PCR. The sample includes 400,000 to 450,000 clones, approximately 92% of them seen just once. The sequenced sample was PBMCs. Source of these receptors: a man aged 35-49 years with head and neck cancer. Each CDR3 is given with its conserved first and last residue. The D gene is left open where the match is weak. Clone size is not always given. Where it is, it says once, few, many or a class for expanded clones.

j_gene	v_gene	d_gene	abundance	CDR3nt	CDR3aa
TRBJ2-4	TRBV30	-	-	TGTGCCTGGAGTAAGGGGACTTCTCTAGCCAAAAACATTCAGTACTTC	CAWSKGTSLAKNIQYF
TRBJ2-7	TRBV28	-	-	TGTGCCAGCAGTTTTGTTTACGAGCAGTACTTC	CASSFVYEQYF
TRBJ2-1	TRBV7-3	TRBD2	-	TGTGCCAGCAGCCGTAGCGGGGGTATAAATGAGCAGTTCTTC	CASSRSGGINEQFF
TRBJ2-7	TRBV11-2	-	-	TGTGCCAGCAGCTTAGATCCGGGGGCCTACGAGCAGTACTTC	CASSLDPGAYEQYF
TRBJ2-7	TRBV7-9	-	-	TGTGCCAGCAGCTTCGAAACCGGGACGTCAGTCGAGCAGTACTTC	CASSFETGTSVEQYF
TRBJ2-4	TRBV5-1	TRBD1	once	TGCGCCAGCAGCTTAATGGACAGGGACAAAAACATTCAGTACTTC	CASSLMDRDKNIQYF
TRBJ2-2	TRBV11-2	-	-	TGTGCCAGCAGCCCACAAGGGCGGTCGAACACCGGGGAGCTGTTTTTT	CASSPQGRSNTGELFF
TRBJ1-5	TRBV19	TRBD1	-	TGTGCCAGTAGTAGGGGGCTAGGCCGAGGGGGCGGTGGAGATCAGCCCCAGCATTTT	CASSRGLGRGGGGDQPQHF
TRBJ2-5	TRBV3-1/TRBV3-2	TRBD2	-	TGTGCCAGCAGCCGTATAGCGGGGGACCAAGAGACCCAGTACTTC	CASSRIAGDQETQYF
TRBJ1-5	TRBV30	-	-	TGTGCCTGGAGTGTCTTACAGCCCAATCAGCCCCAGCATTTT	CAWSVLQPNQPQHF
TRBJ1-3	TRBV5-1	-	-	TGCGCCAGCAGCCCGCAGGGCGTAAGCTCTGGAAACACCATATATTTT	CASSPQGVSSGNTIYF
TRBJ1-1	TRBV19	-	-	TGTGCCAGTAGTATGAGGAGGGAATGGTTGAACACTGAAGCTTTCTTT	CASSMRREWLNTEAFF
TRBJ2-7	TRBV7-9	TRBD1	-	TGTGCCAGCAGCTTAGAGGCGGGACAGGCCTACGAGCAGTACTTC	CASSLEAGQAYEQYF
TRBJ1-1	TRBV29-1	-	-	TGCAGCGTTGACAGGGCCGGGGGGGACACTGAAGCTTTCTTT	CSVDRAGGDTEAFF
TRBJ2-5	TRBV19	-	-	TGTGCCAGCGCAAATACTCCTGGGCCCGGGGAGACCCAGTACTTC	CASANTPGPGETQYF
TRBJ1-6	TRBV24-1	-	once	TGTGCCACCAGTGATACGGGACGCTCACCCCTCCACTTT	CATSDTGRSPLHF
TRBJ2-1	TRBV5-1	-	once	TGCGCCAGCAGCTTTACAGCTAACAGCAATGAGCAGTTCTTC	CASSFTANSNEQFF
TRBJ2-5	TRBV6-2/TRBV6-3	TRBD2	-	TGTGCCAGCAGTTACTCGGGAGGGTTGGCCCAGTACTTC	CASSYSGGLAQYF
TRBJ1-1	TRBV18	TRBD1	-	TGTGCCAGCTCACTCGGACAGGGTTCGAACACTGAAGCTTTCTTT	CASSLGQGSNTEAFF
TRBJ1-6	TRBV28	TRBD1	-	TGTGCCAGCAGAAAAAGGGGGCAGGGTAATTCACCCCTCCACTTT	CASRKRGQGNSPLHF
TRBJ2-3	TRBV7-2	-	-	TGTGCCAGCAGCTTAGGTCTCCCCAACACAGATACGCAGTATTTT	CASSLGLPNTDTQYF
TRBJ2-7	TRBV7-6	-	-	TGTGCCAGCAGCTTGACCACAGGGAACGAGCAGTACTTC	CASSLTTGNEQYF
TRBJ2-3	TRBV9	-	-	TGTGCCAGCAGCATCACAGATACGCAGTATTTT	CASSITDTQYF
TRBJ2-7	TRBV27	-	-	TGTGCCAGCAGAGGGTCTATCTACGAGCAGTACTTC	CASRGSIYEQYF
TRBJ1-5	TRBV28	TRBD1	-	TGTGCCAGCAGGGAACAGGGGGCGAAGGGACAGCCCCAGCATTTT	CASREQGAKGQPQHF
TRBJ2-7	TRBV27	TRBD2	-	TGTGCCAGCACCAAAAACCCCGGGACTAGCGGTTCCTACGAGCAGTACTTC	CASTKNPGTSGSYEQYF
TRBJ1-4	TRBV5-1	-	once	TGCGCCAGCAGCTTGATCTCCCTGGCAACTAATGAAAAACTGTTTTTT	CASSLISLATNEKLFF
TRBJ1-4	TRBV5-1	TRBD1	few	TGCGCCAGCAGCTTGATTGGGACAGCTAATGAAAAACTGTTTTTT	CASSLIGTANEKLFF
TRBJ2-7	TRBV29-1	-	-	TGCAGCGTTGAAAGTTTGGCGGATGGTTACGAGCAGTACTTC	CSVESLADGYEQYF
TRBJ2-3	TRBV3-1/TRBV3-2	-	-	TGTGCCAGCAGCCAGGGAGATACGCAGTATTTT	CASSQGDTQYF
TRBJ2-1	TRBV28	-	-	TGTGCCAGCATCAATTTAGCGGTCAACTCCTACAATGAGCAGTTCTTC	CASINLAVNSYNEQFF
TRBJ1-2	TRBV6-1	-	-	TGTGCCAGCAGTGAACCAGGGTTCGGCTACACCTTC	CASSEPGFGYTF
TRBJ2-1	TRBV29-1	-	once	TGCAGCGAGACTGACGACAGCCGCTCCTACAATGAGCAGTTCTTC	CSETDDSRSYNEQFF
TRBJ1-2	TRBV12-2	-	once	TGTGCAAGTCGCTTAAGATGGGGTCACCAAAAATCGAACTATGGCTACACCTTC	CASRLRWGHQKSNYGYTF
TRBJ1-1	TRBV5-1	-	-	TGCGCCAGCAGCTTGGGACCGAACACTGAAGCTTTCTTT	CASSLGPNTEAFF
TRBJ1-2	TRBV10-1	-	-	TGCGCCAGCAGTGATTCGGGATCGTCTGGCTACACCTTC	CASSDSGSSGYTF
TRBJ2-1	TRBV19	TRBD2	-	TGTGCCAGTAGTATGCTTTGGGGAGGGTATAATGAGCAGTTCTTC	CASSMLWGGYNEQFF
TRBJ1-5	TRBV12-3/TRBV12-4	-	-	TGTGCCAGCAGTTTATTGGAGAGTCAGCCCCAGCATTTT	CASSLLESQPQHF
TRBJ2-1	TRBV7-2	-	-	TGTGCCAGCAGCTTTTCGCTAGATATCAATGAGCAGTTCTTC	CASSFSLDINEQFF
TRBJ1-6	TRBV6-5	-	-	TGTGCCAGCAGCAAGTGGAGTTCACCCCTCCACTTT	CASSKWSSPLHF
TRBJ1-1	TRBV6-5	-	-	TGTGCCAGCAGGACCGAGGACATACTTGAAGCTTTCTTT	CASRTEDILEAFF
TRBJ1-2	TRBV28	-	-	TGTGCCAGCGGCCCGACCCACAGGGCGAATGGCTACACCTTC	CASGPTHRANGYTF